Shown below are 28 T cell receptor beta chains from a single sample sequenced in a study of blood T cell repertoires in COVID-19. Repertoires were generated with immunoSEQ multiplex PCR, while TCRdb's copy carries only in-frame clones and drops some. The sample holds roughly 340,000 clones, around 89% seen once. The specimen was PBMCs or T cells enriched from blood (not recorded which). The receptors stem from a man aged 18 to 29 who had recovered from COVID-19.

The chain employs TRBV29-1 and TRBJ1-1, with D perhaps TRBD1 (6 bases). The V end was cut by 5 bases, the J end by 1 base, with 14 bases between. CDR3 size: 14 residues. The germline gives CDR1 SQVTM, CDR2 ANQGSEA. CDR3 sequence (DNA): TGCAGCGTTAAAGGGACATCCACGAACACTGAAGCTTTCTTT. This gives the protein CSVKGTSTNTEAFF.

The chain links TRBV7-9 to TRBJ2-2; D possibly corresponds to TRBD1 (6 bases). CDR1 is SEHNR, CDR2 FQNEAQ, per germline (reference sequence). V was trimmed by 3 bases and J by 4 bases, leaving 9 bases between them. The CDR3 consists of 14 residues. The CDR3 sequence: CASSFQGRTGELFF. CDR3 nucleotides: TGTGCCAGCAGCTTTCAGGGGCGCACCGGGGAGCTGTTTTTT. Supplemented by reference TRBV7-9 and TRBJ2-2, the full variable domain reads DTGVSQNPRHKITKRGQNVTFRCDPISEHNRLYWYRQTLGQGPEFLTYFQNEAQLEKSRLLSDRFSAERPKGSFSTLEIQRTEQGDSAMYLCASSFQGRTGELFFGEGSRLTVL.

This chain joins TRBV2 and TRBJ1-5; the D is unclear. CDR3 length: 13 amino acids. Per germline, CDR1 SNHLY and CDR2 FYNNEI. V was cut by 7 bases and J by 9 bases, with 16 bases left in between. The CDR3 is CASKMEAPGPQHF. CDR3 in DNA: TGTGCCAGCAAAATGGAGGCCCCGGGGCCCCAGCATTTT.

The chain carries TRBV9 and TRBJ1-1; D is unclear. Germline CDR1 and CDR2: SGDLS and YYNGEE. The CDR3 contains 15 residues. Trimming removed 0 bases from V and 1 base from J, with 10 bases in between. The CDR3 DNA is TGTGCCAGCAGCGTAGACTTAAGAGAGAACACTGAAGCTTTCTTT. Amino acids: CASSVDLRENTEAFF.

This clone appeared a few times. This chain joins TRBV5-1 and TRBJ2-1, with 10 bases that match TRBD2. CDR1 is SGHRS, CDR2 YFSETQ, per germline. V shed 5 bases, J shed 10 bases, and the junction held 6 bases outside the gene matches. The CDR3 consists of 13 residues. The CDR3 here is CASSPSGGWEQFF. In nucleotides, the CDR3 is TGCGCCAGCAGTCCTAGCGGGGGATGGGAGCAGTTCTTC.

The rearrangement links TRBV25-1 to TRBJ1-1; D remains ambiguous. In germline, CDR1 is MGHDK, CDR2 SYGVNS. Between the trimmed V and J ends, which lost 5 bases and 1 base, there was a span of 8 bases. The CDR3 contains 13 residues. The CDR3 region is CASSNRANTEAFF. The CDR3 DNA follows: TGTGCCAGCAGTAACCGCGCGAACACTGAAGCTTTCTTT.

The V call is TRBV15, the J call TRBJ1-5, with a weak D call TRBD1 (5 bases). Germline values: CDR1 LNHNV, CDR2 YYDKDF (reference sequence). V gave up 0 bases and J gave up 0 bases, with 15 bases separating them. This CDR3 region has 18 residues. CDR3 residues: CATSRETDPGLSNQPQHF. In DNA, the CDR3 is TGTGCCACCAGCAGAGAGACCGATCCGGGACTTAGCAATCAGCCCCAGCATTTT.

The chain joins TRBV7-9 to TRBJ2-2, with 7 nucleotides matching TRBD2. This CDR3 comprises 16 residues. Germline trimming cut 2 bases from V and 6 bases from J; bases unmatched to any gene: 9. Germline lookup yields CDR1 SEHNR and CDR2 FQNEAQ (reference sequence). As DNA, the CDR3 is TGTGCCAGCAGCTTATGGGAGGGGTCAGTCGCCGGGGAGCTGTTTTTT. Amino acid sequence: CASSLWEGSVAGELFF.

This clone was counted between two and nine times. This rearrangement joins TRBV5-1 to TRBJ2-3; 10 bases align to TRBD1. Unmatched junction bases numbered 4, after V lost 0 bases and J lost 6 bases. CDR3 size: 15 residues. In germline, CDR1 is SGHRS, CDR2 YFSETQ. The CDR3 DNA is TGCGCCAGCAGCTTGGGAAGACAGGGGGCGGATACGCAGTATTTT. Protein: CASSLGRQGADTQYF.

This clone was found a few times. The V and J genes are TRBV7-9 and TRBJ2-1; TRBD2 agrees at 7 bases. This CDR3 has 15 residues. Germline lookup yields CDR1 SEHNR and CDR2 FQNEAQ (reference sequence). V shed 1 base, J shed 1 base, and the junction held 1 base outside the gene matches. CDR3 in DNA: TGTGCCAGCAGCTTAGACGGGGGGTCCTACAATGAGCAGTTCTTC. Protein product: CASSLDGGSYNEQFF.

The chain carries TRBV3-1 (or the pseudogene TRBV3-2) and TRBJ2-3, with D tentatively TRBD2 (5 bases). The CDR3 length is 13 residues. V was clipped by 8 bases and J by 0 bases, with 9 bases between them. Germline lookup yields CDR1 LGHDT and CDR2 YNNKEL (reference sequence). This CDR3 reads CASSRGSTDTQYF. The CDR3 nucleotides are TGTGCCAGCTCTAGAGGGAGCACAGATACGCAGTATTTT.

In its sample, this clone was seen once. The genes are TRBV6-5 and TRBJ1-2, with D perhaps matching TRBD1 (5 bases). This CDR3 has 13 residues. The V end lost 6 bases, the J end lost 3 bases, and 11 bases lay between the germline ends. Germline CDR1 reads MNHEY; CDR2 reads SVGAGI. The CDR3 nucleotides read TGTGCCAGCAGATCGGGGGGACACTATGGCTACACCTTC. The encoded protein is CASRSGGHYGYTF.

This clone was found a few times. This chain uses TRBV7-2 with TRBJ2-1; 8 bases fit TRBD2. This CDR3 has 14 amino acids. V shed 2 bases, J shed 7 bases, and the junction held 4 bases outside the gene matches. Germline CDR1 reads SGHTA; CDR2 reads FQGNSA. CDR3 residues: CASSLPGRGNEQFF. The CDR3 nucleotides read TGTGCCAGCAGCTTACCCGGGAGGGGAAATGAGCAGTTCTTC.

The chain employs TRBV28 and TRBJ1-6, with TRBD1 as a possible D gene (6 bases). Germline lookup yields CDR1 MDHEN and CDR2 SYDVKM. This CDR3 spans 17 amino acids. V lost 6 bases to trimming and J lost 0 bases, with 15 bases between them. The CDR3 DNA sequence: TGTGCCAGCAGCACGGACGGACAGAGCTCCTATAATTCACCCCTCCACTTT. The encoded protein is CASSTDGQSSYNSPLHF.

This chain uses TRBV25-1 with TRBJ2-2, with 7 bases matching TRBD2. The V gene end was trimmed by 7 bases and the J gene end by 0 bases; junction bases not matched to a gene: 2. CDR3 length equals 14 residues. The germline V gene encodes CDR1 MGHDK and CDR2 SYGVNS. The CDR3: CASTLAANTGELFF. In DNA, the CDR3 is TGTGCCAGCACCCTAGCGGCGAACACCGGGGAGCTGTTTTTT.

This clone was detected once. The V and J genes are TRBV24-1 and TRBJ1-3; D is possibly TRBD1 (5 bases). The CDR3 is 13 residues long. From germline, CDR1 is KGHDR and CDR2 SFDVKD. The V gene lost 6 bases and the J gene lost 2 bases, with 7 bases spanning the gap. The CDR3 reads CATSQGPGNTIYF. As DNA, the CDR3 is TGTGCCACCAGTCAGGGTCCTGGAAACACCATATATTTT.

This rearrangement joins TRBV12-5 to TRBJ2-4, with a possible D match to TRBD2 (5 bases). Germline CDR1 reads LGHNT; CDR2 reads FRNRAP. The germline V and J ends were trimmed by 0 bases and 0 bases, with 15 bases remaining between them. The CDR3 is made up of 18 amino acids. CDR3 sequence: CASGLVLDAGLAKNIQYF. CDR3 in DNA: TGTGCTAGTGGTTTGGTACTTGATGCGGGTTTAGCCAAAAACATTCAGTACTTC. Filled out from reference TRBV12-5 and TRBJ2-4, the complete variable domain reads DARVTQTPRHKVTEMGQEVTMRCQPILGHNTVFWYRQTMMQGLELLAYFRNRAPLDDSGMPKDRFSAEMPDATLATLKIQPSEPRDSAVYFCASGLVLDAGLAKNIQYFGAGTRLSVL.

The chain combines TRBV12-5 with TRBJ1-5; possible D gene TRBD1, 5 bases. Trimming took 5 bases from V and 9 from J, leaving 23 bases between them. CDR1 is LGHNT, CDR2 FRNRAP, per germline. This CDR3 has 16 amino acids. Here the CDR3 DNA reads TGTGCTAGTGGTGTGGAAGGGGCCACCCCCGGATGGCCCCAGCATTTT. This gives the protein CASGVEGATPGWPQHF.

V and J are TRBV19 and TRBJ1-6; D remains ambiguous. The V gene lost 4 bases and the J gene lost 13 bases, with 17 bases spanning the gap. The CDR3 is 14 amino acids. Germline V gene sequence: CDR1 LNHDA, CDR2 SQIVND (reference sequence). CDR3: CASSRTVWVYPLHF. In DNA, the CDR3 is TGTGCCAGTAGTAGGACTGTTTGGGTATATCCCCTCCACTTT.

This sequence joins TRBV5-1 and TRBJ2-3, with TRBD2 matching 7 bases. V gave up 0 bases and J gave up 2 bases; unmatched junction bases: 6. Germline V gene sequence: CDR1 SGHRS, CDR2 YFSETQ. This CDR3 comprises 16 residues. The CDR3 bases are TGCGCCAGCAGCTTGGAGGCTAGCGGACCCACAGATACGCAGTATTTT. This encodes CASSLEASGPTDTQYF.

This clone was seen just once. This chain joins TRBV6-6 and TRBJ1-1; 12 bases fit TRBD1. This CDR3 comprises 14 residues. The ends lost 10 bases at V and 5 bases at J; junction bases unmatched: 8. The V gene's germline CDR1 is MNHNY and CDR2 SVGAGI (reference sequence). DNA of the CDR3: TGTGCCACCGTCGGGACAGGGGGCCGGACTGAAGCTTTCTTT. Its translation: CATVGTGGRTEAFF.

This chain links TRBV11-2 with TRBJ2-7, with TRBD2 identical over 7 bases. Trimming took 0 bases from V and 4 from J; bases not matched to a gene: 6. Germline V lookup: CDR1 SGHAT, CDR2 FQNNGV. CDR3 size: 15 residues. Here the CDR3 DNA reads TGTGCCAGCAGCTTAGAGGCTAGCGGCATATACGAGCAGTACTTC. It translates to CASSLEASGIYEQYF.

V gene TRBV7-3 combines with J gene TRBJ2-1, with 10 positions matching TRBD2. CDR3 length: 15 residues. The junction had 4 bases not matched to a gene; V was cut back by 4 bases and J by 4 bases. Germline V gene data show CDR1 as SGHTA and CDR2 as FQGTGA. The CDR3 coding sequence is TGTGCCAGCAGCTCCACTAGCGGGGCGTACAATGAGCAGTTCTTC. Amino acid sequence: CASSSTSGAYNEQFF.

The chain links TRBV6-5 to TRBJ2-7; D may be TRBD2 (5 bases). CDR1 MNHEY and CDR2 SVGAGI come from the germline V gene. The CDR3 length is 16 residues. V lost 2 bases and J 0 bases, leaving 14 bases between the germline ends. The CDR3 coding sequence is TGTGCCAGCAGTTACGCGGAGGTTTTCAGCTCCTACGAGCAGTACTTC. Amino acids: CASSYAEVFSSYEQYF.

The rearrangement uses TRBV27 and TRBJ2-7; 8 nucleotides align to TRBD2. The CDR3 loop spans 14 amino acids. V gave up 4 bases and J gave up 6 bases; unmatched junction bases: 8. Germline assignment: CDR1 MNHEY and CDR2 SMNVEV (reference sequence). The CDR3 loop is CASSSPGLAIEQYF. Written as DNA, the CDR3 is TGTGCCAGCAGTTCTCCCGGACTAGCCATCGAGCAGTACTTC.

The rearrangement joins TRBV16 to TRBJ1-6; possibly TRBD1 for D (5 bases). There are 14 residues in the CDR3. Germline CDR1 and CDR2: KGHSY and FQNENV. V lost 3 bases, J lost 13 bases, and 16 bases lay in between. The chain's CDR3 is CASSHNRAGPPLHF. For the CDR3, the DNA is TGTGCCAGCAGCCACAATCGGGCAGGGCCGCCCCTCCACTTT.

The chain couples TRBV28 to TRBJ1-2, with 7 bases aligning to TRBD1. Losses at the gene ends were 5 bases for V and 2 bases for J; bases not matched to a gene: 8. This CDR3 comprises 15 residues. Germline V CDR1 and CDR2: MDHEN, SYDVKM. The CDR3 loop reads CASSPLQTGNYGYTF. As DNA, the CDR3 is TGTGCCAGCAGTCCCCTACAGACAGGGAACTATGGCTACACCTTC.

This clone was picked up a small number of times. The rearrangement joins TRBV4-1 to TRBJ1-2; 7 nucleotides match TRBD1. The V gene end was trimmed by 0 bases and the J gene end by 8 bases; junction bases not matched to a gene: 6. CDR3 length: 14 amino acids. Germline V gives CDR1 MGHRA, CDR2 YSYEKL. CDR3 nucleotides: TGCGCCAGCAGCCAAGATGAGGGGGCAGGGGGCTACACCTTC. Translated: CASSQDEGAGGYTF.